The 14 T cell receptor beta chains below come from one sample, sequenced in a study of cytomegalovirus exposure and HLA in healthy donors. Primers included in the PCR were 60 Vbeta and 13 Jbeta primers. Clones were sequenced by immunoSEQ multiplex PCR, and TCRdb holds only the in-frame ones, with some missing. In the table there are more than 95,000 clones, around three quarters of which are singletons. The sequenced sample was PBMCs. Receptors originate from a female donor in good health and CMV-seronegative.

CDR3 region: CASSSGTALGGQETQYF. The DNA of the CDR3 is TGTGCCAGCAGCTCCGGGACTGCGCTGGGAGGTCAAGAGACCCAGTACTTC. The rearrangement links TRBV11-3 to TRBJ2-5; TRBD2 might be the D (6 bases). The CDR3 covers 17 residues. Germline V gene data show CDR1 as SGHNT and CDR2 as YENEEA. The ends were cut back, 4 bases at V and 2 bases at J, with 20 bases in the middle.

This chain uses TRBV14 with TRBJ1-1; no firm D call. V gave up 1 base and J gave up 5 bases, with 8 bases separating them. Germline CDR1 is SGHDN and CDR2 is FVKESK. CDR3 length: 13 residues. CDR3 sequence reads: CASSQGVRTEAFF. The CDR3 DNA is TGTGCCAGCAGCCAAGGGGTGAGGACTGAAGCTTTCTTT.

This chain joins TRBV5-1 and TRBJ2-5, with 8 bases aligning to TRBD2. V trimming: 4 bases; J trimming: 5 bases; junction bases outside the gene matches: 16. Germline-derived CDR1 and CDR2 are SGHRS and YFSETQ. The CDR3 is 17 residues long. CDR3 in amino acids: CASSELSGTSIWETQYF. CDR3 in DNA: TGCGCCAGCAGCGAATTAAGTGGGACTAGTATATGGGAGACCCAGTACTTC.

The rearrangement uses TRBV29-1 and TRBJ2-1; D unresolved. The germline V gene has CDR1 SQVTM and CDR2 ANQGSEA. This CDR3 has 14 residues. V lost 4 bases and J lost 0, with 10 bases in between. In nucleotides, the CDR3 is TGCAGCGTTGGTTCACTTAGCTCCTACAATGAGCAGTTCTTC. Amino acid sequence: CSVGSLSSYNEQFF.

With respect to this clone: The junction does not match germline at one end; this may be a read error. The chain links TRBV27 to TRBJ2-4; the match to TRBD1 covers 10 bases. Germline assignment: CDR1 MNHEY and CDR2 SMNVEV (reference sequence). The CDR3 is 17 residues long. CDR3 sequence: CASSFRGQGWSKNSQYF. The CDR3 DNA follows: TGTGCCAGCAGTTTTAGGGGACAGGGGTGGTCCAAAAACAGTCAGTACTTC.

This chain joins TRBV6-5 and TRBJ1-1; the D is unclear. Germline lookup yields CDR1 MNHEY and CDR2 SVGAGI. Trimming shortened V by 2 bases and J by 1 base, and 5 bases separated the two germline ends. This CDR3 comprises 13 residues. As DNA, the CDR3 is TGTGCCAGCAGTTACCGACAGAACACTGAAGCTTTCTTT. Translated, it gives CASSYRQNTEAFF.

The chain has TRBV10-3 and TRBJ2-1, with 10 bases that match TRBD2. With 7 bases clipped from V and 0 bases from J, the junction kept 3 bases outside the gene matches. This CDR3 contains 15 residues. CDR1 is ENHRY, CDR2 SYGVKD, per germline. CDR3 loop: CAIMASGSSYNEQFF. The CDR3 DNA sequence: TGTGCCATCATGGCTAGCGGGAGCTCCTACAATGAGCAGTTCTTC.

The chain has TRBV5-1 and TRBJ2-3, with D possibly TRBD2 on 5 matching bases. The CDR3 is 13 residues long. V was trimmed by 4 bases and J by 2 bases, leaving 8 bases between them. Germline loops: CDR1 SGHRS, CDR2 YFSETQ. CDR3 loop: CASSQLDTDTQYF. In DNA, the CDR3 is TGCGCCAGCAGCCAACTAGACACAGATACGCAGTATTTT.

CDR3 DNA sequence: TGTGCCAGCAGCAAACAACCGCTTCAAGAGACCCAGTACTTC. Its protein is CASSKQPLQETQYF. V usage is TRBV9 and J usage is TRBJ2-5; unclear D gene. Germline CDR1 is SGDLS and CDR2 is YYNGEE. This CDR3 has 14 amino acids. Trimming took off 4 bases at V and 2 bases at J, with 12 bases between the two ends.

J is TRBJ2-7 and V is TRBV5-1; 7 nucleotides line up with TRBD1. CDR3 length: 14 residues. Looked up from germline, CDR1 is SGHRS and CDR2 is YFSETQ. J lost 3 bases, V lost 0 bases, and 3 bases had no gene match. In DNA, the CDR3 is TGCGCCAGCAGCTTGGGGACAGGTTTCTACGAGCAGTACTTC. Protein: CASSLGTGFYEQYF.

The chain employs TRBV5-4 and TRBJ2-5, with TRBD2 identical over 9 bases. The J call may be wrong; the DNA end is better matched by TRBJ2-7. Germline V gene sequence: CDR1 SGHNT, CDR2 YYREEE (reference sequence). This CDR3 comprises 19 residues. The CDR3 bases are TGTGCCAGCAGCTTCTCCATACTAGCGGGTTCGAGTGGGAGAAACGAGCAGTACTTC. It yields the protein CASSFSILAGSSGRNEQYF.

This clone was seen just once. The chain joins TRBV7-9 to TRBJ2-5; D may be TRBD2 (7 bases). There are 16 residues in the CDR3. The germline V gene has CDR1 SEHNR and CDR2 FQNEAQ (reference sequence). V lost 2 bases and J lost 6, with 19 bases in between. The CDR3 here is CASSLKGGLGGKTQYF. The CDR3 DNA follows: TGTGCCAGCAGCTTAAAGGGGGGACTCGGGGGGAAGACCCAGTACTTC.

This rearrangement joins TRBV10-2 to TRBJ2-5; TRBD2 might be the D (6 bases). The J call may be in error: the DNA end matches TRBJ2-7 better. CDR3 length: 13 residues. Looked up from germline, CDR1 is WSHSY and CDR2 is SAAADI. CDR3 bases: TGCGCCAGCAGGAGCGGAGGGGCTTACGAGCAGTACTTC. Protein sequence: CASRSGGAYEQYF.

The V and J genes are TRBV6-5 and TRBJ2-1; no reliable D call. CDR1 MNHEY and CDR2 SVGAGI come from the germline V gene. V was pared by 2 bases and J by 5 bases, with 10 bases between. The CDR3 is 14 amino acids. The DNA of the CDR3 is TGTGCCAGCAGTTACGCTTCACCGGACAATGAGCAGTTCTTC. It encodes CASSYASPDNEQFF.